This TCR beta chain comes out of a study of esophageal squamous cell carcinoma under preoperative chemotherapy. Whole-study findings and limits: Peripheral T cells migrating into the tumor appeared to partly supply post-treatment tumor-infiltrating lymphocytes. Chemotherapy was followed by significantly higher TCR diversity in peripheral T cells only, not tumor-infiltrating lymphocytes.

Via MiXCR, TCRdb re-called the PCR reads, giving one row per CDR3 protein. The table lists fewer than 18,000 distinct CDR3 sequences, less than 65% of them singletons, with more than 50% in the top ten. The germline V gene has CDR1 SGHTA and CDR2 FQGNSA. The CDR3 spans 14 residues. As for time point: before preoperative PTX-NDP chemotherapy. Patients received paclitaxel-nedaplatin as preoperative chemotherapy before surgery. On this clonotype itself: Its cognate antigen is unknown. At one end, the junction sequence differs from germline, possibly due to a read error.

The material was obtained from a patient given preoperative chemotherapy. The clonotype originates from a human donor with esophageal squamous cell carcinoma. The donor label of this sample is uncertain. This chain connects TRBV7-2 to TRBJ2-1; 7 bases agree with TRBD2. The end of the DNA is better explained by TRBJ2-5, so the J call may be wrong. CDR3 protein: CAGSGATDEDTQYF. The DNA of the CDR3 is TGTGCGGGCAGCGGGGCCACTGACGAAGATACCCAGTACTTC.